This T cell receptor beta chain was captured in a study of blood T cells in healthy people across ages. Regarding the study as a whole: Measured against age, TCR beta diversity per million T cells decreased in a roughly linear manner.

PCR was performed a second time for about 7 to 11 cycles using a sample-barcoded 5' primer and a J-beta primer mix. Every molecule of cDNA carried a tag from a template-switch adaptor with 12 random nucleotides. TCRdb used MiXCR to reprocess the 5' RACE reads, holding one entry per CDR3 protein. The top ten hold roughly 22% of the sample, which has some 710,000 distinct CDR3 sequences, about 20% seen once. At least ten counts were recorded for this clonotype. The antigen is not known. This CDR3 is 14 amino acids long. The ends lost 4 bases at V and 7 bases at J; junction bases unmatched: 6. The germline gives CDR1 SGHRS, CDR2 YFSETQ.

The sequence was collected from a man between 70 and 80 years old in good health. V usage is TRBV5-1 and J usage is TRBJ2-3, with 10 bases that match TRBD2. Sequenced: blood. The DNA of the CDR3 is TGCGCCAGCAGCCCCGCTAGCGGGAGTCATACGCAGTATTTT. It translates to CASSPASGSHTQYF.